This T cell receptor beta chain was sequenced during a study of control samples from healthy donors and cancer patients (TCRdb year 2020). The library was obtained by the immunoSEQ multiplex PCR assay. TCRdb limited this immuneACCESS table to in-frame rearrangements with V and J called. A share of clones is missing; checked studies link under half to unresolved V genes, and the rest is unexplained. Present in this sample are 95,000 to 150,000 clones, around 87% of which were seen just once. Jointly, the top ten make up 2.9% of the sample. Clipping removes 9 bases from V and 2 bases from J, with 6 as the unmatched junction base count. The CDR3 measures 13 amino acids from cysteine to phenylalanine. The CDR3 DNA has 39 bases and is translated from base 1. The germline V gene (reference sequence) supplies CDR1 LNHNV and CDR2 YYDKDF. For this clone: This clone's antigen is unknown. No base quality values were provided; no much bigger clone lies one nucleotide off.

This TCR was recovered from a man aged 55 to 69 in good health. The sample was blood. In this chain, TRBV15 is recombined with TRBJ1-2, with 7 bases aligning to TRBD1. Here the CDR3 is given as CATQTGTNYGYTF. DNA sequence: TGTGCCACTCAGACAGGGACCAACTATGGCTACACCTTC.